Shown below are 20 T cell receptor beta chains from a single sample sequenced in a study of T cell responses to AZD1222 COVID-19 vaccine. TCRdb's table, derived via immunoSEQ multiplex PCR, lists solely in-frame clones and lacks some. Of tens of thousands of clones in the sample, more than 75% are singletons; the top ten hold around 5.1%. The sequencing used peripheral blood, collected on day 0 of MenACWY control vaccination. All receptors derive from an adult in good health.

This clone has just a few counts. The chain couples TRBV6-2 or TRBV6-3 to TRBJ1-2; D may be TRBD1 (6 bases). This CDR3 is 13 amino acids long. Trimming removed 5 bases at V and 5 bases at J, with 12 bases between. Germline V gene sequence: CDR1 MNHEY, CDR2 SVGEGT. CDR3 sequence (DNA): TGTGCCAGCAGTGGGGCAGGGGCGTATGGCTACACCTTC. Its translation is CASSGAGAYGYTF.

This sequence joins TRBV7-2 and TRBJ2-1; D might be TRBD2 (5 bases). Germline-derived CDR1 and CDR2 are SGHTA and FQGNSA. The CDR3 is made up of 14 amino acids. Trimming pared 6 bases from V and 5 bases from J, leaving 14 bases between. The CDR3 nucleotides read TGTGCCAGCAGTTCCTCCCGGACTGACAATGAGCAGTTCTTC. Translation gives CASSSSRTDNEQFF.

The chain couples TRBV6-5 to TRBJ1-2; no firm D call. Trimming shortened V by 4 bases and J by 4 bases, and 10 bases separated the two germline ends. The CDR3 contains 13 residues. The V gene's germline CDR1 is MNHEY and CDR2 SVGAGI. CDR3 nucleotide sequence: TGTGCCAGCAGTTCCCGGGCCGCCTATGGCTACACCTTC. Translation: CASSSRAAYGYTF.

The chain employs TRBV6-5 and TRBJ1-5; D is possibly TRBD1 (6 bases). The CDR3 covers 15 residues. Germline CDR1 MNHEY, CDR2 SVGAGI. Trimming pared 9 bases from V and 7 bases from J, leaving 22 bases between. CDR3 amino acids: CASYRRGGAWQPQHF. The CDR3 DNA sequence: TGTGCCAGTTACCGAAGGGGGGGGGCTTGGCAGCCCCAGCATTTT.

CDR3 sequence reads: CASSQGDGSYGYTF. The CDR3 region has the DNA TGCGCCAGCAGCCAAGGCGACGGGAGCTATGGCTACACCTTC. J is TRBJ1-2 and V is TRBV4-1, with D unclear. The germline V and J ends were trimmed by 1 base and 4 bases, with 10 bases remaining between them. There are 14 residues in the CDR3. Germline CDR1 reads MGHRA; CDR2 reads YSYEKL.

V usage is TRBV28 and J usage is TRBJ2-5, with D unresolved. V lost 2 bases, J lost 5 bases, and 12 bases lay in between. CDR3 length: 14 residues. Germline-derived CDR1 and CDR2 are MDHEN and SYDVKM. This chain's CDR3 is CASSLAGMFETQYF. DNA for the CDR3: TGTGCCAGCAGTTTAGCAGGAATGTTTGAGACCCAGTACTTC.

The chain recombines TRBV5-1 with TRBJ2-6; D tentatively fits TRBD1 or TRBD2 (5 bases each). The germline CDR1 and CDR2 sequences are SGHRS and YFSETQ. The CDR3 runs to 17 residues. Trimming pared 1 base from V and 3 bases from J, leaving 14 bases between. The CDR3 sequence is CASSLFAGQGGANVLTF. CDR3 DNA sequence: TGCGCCAGCAGCTTGTTCGCGGGCCAGGGTGGGGCCAACGTCCTGACTTTC.

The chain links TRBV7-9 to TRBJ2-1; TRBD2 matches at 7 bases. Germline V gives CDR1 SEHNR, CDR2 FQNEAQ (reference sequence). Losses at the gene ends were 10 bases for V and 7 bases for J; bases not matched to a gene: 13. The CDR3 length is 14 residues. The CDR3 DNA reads TGTGCCACCAACCGACTAGCTCTTGTTAATGAGCAGTTCTTC. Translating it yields CATNRLALVNEQFF.

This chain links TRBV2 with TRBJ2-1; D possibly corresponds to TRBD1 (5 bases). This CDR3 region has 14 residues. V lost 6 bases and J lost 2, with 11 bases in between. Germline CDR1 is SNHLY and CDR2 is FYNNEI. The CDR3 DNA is TGTGCCAGCAGATTACAGGTCACCTACAATGAGCAGTTCTTC. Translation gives CASRLQVTYNEQFF.

The DNA for the CDR3 is TGTGCCAGCAGCCTCGGGGGGGTGGCTAATGAAAAACTGTTTTTT. As protein: CASSLGGVANEKLFF. J is TRBJ1-4 and V is TRBV28; perhaps TRBD1 as D (5 bases). V was clipped by 6 bases and J by 3 bases, with 14 bases between them. This CDR3 has 15 residues. Germline V gene data show CDR1 as MDHEN and CDR2 as SYDVKM.

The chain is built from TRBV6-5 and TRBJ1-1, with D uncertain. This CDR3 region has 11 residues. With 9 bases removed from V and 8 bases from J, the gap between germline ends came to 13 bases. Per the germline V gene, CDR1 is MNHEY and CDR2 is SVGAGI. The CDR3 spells CASSGLSEAFF. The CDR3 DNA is TGTGCCAGTTCGGGTCTTTCGGAAGCTTTCTTT.

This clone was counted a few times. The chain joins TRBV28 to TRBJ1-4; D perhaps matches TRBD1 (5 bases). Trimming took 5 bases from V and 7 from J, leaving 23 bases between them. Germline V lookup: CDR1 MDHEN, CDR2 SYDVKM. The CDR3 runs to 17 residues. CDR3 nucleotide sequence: TGTGCCAGCAGTCCGGGGGGTCGACTGGCGGGAGGTGAAAAACTGTTTTTT. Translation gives CASSPGGRLAGGEKLFF.

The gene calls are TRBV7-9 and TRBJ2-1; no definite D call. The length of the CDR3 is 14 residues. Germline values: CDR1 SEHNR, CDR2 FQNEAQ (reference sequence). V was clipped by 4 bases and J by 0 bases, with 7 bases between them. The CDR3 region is CASSSVSSYNEQFF. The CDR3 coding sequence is TGTGCCAGCAGCTCGGTGAGCTCCTACAATGAGCAGTTCTTC.

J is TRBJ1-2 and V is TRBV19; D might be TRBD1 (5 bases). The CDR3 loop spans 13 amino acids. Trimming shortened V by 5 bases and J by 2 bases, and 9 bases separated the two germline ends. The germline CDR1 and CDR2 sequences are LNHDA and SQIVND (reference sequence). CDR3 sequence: CASSPTDNYGYTF. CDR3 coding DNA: TGTGCCAGTAGTCCGACAGACAACTATGGCTACACCTTC.

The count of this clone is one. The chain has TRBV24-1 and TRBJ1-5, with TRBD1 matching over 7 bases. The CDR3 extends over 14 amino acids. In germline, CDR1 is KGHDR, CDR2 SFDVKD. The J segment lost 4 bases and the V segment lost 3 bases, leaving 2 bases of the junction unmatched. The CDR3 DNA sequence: TGTGCCACCAGTGATCCAGGGGGGAATCAGCCCCAGCATTTT. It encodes CATSDPGGNQPQHF.

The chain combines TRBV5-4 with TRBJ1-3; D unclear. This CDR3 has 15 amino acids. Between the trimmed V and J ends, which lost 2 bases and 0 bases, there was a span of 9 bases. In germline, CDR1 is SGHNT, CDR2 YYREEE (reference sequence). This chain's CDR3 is CASSFDTFSGNTIYF. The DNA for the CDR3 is TGTGCCAGCAGCTTTGACACATTCTCTGGAAACACCATATATTTT. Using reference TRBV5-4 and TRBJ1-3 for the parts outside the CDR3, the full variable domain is ETGVTQSPTHLIKTRGQQVTLRCSSQSGHNTVSWYQQALGQGPQFIFQYYREEENGRGNFPPRFSGLQFPNYSSELNVNALELDDSALYLCASSFDTFSGNTIYFGEGSWLTVV.

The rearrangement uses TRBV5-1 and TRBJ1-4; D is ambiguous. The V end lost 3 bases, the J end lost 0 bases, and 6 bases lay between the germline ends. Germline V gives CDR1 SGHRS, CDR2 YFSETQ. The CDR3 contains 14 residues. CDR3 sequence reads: CASSSVSTNEKLFF. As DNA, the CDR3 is TGCGCCAGCAGCTCTGTCTCAACTAATGAAAAACTGTTTTTT.

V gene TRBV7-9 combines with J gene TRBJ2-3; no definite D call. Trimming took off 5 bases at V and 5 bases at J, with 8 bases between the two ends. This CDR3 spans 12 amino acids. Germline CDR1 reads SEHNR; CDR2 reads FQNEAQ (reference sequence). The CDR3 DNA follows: TGTGCCAGCAGCCCCCACCGAGATACGCAGTATTTT. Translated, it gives CASSPHRDTQYF. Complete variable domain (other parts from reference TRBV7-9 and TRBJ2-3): DTGVSQNPRHKITKRGQNVTFRCDPISEHNRLYWYRQTLGQGPEFLTYFQNEAQLEKSRLLSDRFSAERPKGSFSTLEIQRTEQGDSAMYLCASSPHRDTQYFGPGTRLTVL.

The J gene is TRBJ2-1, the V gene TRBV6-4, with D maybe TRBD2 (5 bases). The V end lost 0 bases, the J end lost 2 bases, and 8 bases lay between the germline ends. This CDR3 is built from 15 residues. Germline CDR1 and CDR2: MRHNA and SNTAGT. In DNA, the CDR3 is TGTGCCAGCAGTGACTCGTCTAGCCCCTACAATGAGCAGTTCTTC. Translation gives CASSDSSSPYNEQFF.

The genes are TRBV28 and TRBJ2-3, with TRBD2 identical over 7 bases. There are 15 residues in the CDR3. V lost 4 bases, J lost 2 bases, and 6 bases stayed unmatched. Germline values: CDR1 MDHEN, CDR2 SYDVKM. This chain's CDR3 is CASSSPAGNTDTQYF. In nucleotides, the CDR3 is TGTGCCAGCAGTTCGCCAGCGGGGAACACAGATACGCAGTATTTT.